The clone carrying this T cell receptor beta chain was found many times. The antigen is unknown. The V end lost 0 bases, the J end lost 5 bases, and 11 bases lay between the germline ends. The CDR3 is 15 residues long. Germline V gene lookup returns CDR1 SNHLY and CDR2 FYNNEI. The data stem from a study of metastatic and nonmetastatic thyroid tumors. The wider study: Comparison of repertoires was carried out across blood and tumor or nodule tissue from malignant and benign thyroid patients.

In the original processing: The distant-metastasis classifier for papillary thyroid cancer was built from CDR3 differences across clinicopathological groups. From the PCR reads, TCRdb re-called clones with MiXCR. Clone size and V and J calls follow TCRdb, not the original study. The repertoire holds 20,000 to 25,000 clones, with roughly a quarter as singletons. Each patient went into thyroid surgery without having received any treatment. Findings and caveats of the study: According to reports, the diversity of TCR beta was significantly higher in malignant thyroid tumors than in benign nodules, and this held in both blood and tumor samples.

The chain is built from TRBV2 and TRBJ2-4; D may be TRBD1 (5 bases). This receptor was obtained from a female donor with papillary thyroid cancer or a benign thyroid nodule (not recorded which). Some clones in this sample may be carry-over from other donors' samples. Sequenced: tumor tissue. The CDR3: CASSEARQSQNIQYF. The DNA for the CDR3 is TGTGCCAGCAGTGAAGCAAGACAGTCCCAAAACATTCAGTACTTC.